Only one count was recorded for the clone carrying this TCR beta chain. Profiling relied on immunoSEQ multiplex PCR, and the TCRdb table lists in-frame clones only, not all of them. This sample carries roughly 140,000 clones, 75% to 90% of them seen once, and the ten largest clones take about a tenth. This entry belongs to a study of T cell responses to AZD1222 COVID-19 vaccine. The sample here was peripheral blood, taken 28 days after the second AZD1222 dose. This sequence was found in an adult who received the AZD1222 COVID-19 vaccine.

DNA for the CDR3: TGTGCCAGCTCACCACCACAGGGTCGTGGCTACACCTTC. It codes for CASSPPQGRGYTF. The gene calls are TRBV18 and TRBJ1-2; D is perhaps TRBD1 (6 bases). Germline V gene data show CDR1 as KGHSH and CDR2 as LQKENI. Trimming cost V 0 bases and J 7 bases, with 9 bases left between them. The CDR3 has 13 amino acids.